Described below is a single T cell receptor beta chain sequence and its context. Its matching antigen is unknown. The sample originates from a study of lymphopenia after photon versus proton radiotherapy. Whole-study results and caveats: Photon-treated patients lost naive T cells and TCR diversity; proton-treated stayed stable. Only patients who died were analyzed for survival; proton advantage is unproven. Post-nadir TCR diversity decline inversely tracked overall survival among those who died. After the lymphocyte nadir, photon-treated repertoires showed oligoclonal expansion, especially of CD8+ Temra cells.

In germline, CDR1 is MGHDK, CDR2 SYGVNS. V was shortened by 2 bases and J by 4 bases, with 9 bases between the two germline ends. The CDR3 extends over 13 amino acids. The data were produced by immunoSEQ multiplex PCR, yet TCRdb's version contains in-frame clones alone and is incomplete. The sample has around 22,000 clones, roughly 82% seen once. The sample here was peripheral blood, taken from a patient treated with photon-based radiotherapy. This rearrangement joins TRBV25-1 to TRBJ2-7; D is perhaps TRBD2 (6 bases). This sequence was found in a man in his forties or fifties with gastric cancer. CDR3 region: CASSESAGYEQYF. CDR3 DNA sequence: TGTGCCAGCAGTGAAAGTGCGGGGTACGAGCAGTACTTC.